The 23 T cell receptor beta chains below were found in one sample sequenced in a study of blood T cell repertoires in COVID-19. Profiled with immunoSEQ multiplex PCR; TCRdb holds only in-frame clones, not every one. Of approximately 330,000 clones in the sample, 85% to 90% were seen once. The sample taken for sequencing was PBMCs or T cells enriched from blood (not recorded which). Source of these receptors: a woman between 25 and 40 years old who had recovered from COVID-19.

The V and J genes are TRBV11-3 and TRBJ2-1, with D unclear. Trimming shortened V by 1 base and J by 8 bases, and 27 bases separated the two germline ends. CDR1 is SGHNT, CDR2 YENEEA, per germline. This CDR3 spans 19 amino acids. This chain's CDR3 is CASSLALVGSARSRDEQFF. As DNA, the CDR3 is TGTGCCAGCAGCTTAGCCCTAGTCGGCAGCGCGCGCTCTCGGGATGAGCAGTTCTTC.

The chain has TRBV4-1 and TRBJ2-1; TRBD2 is a possible D gene (5 bases). Trimming stripped 0 bases from V and 4 bases from J, with 13 bases between. This CDR3 region has 16 residues. Germline V gives CDR1 MGHRA, CDR2 YSYEKL. The CDR3 region is CASSQERGGYYNEQFF. The CDR3 bases are TGCGCCAGCAGCCAAGAGCGAGGCGGGTATTACAATGAGCAGTTCTTC.

The V call is TRBV7-9, the J call TRBJ1-1; 7 bases agree with TRBD1. The CDR3 is 17 amino acids. Germline CDR1 SEHNR, CDR2 FQNEAQ (reference sequence). The J segment lost 5 bases and the V segment lost 0 bases, leaving 12 bases of the junction unmatched. The CDR3 here is CASSLAPAGGSGTEAFF. The CDR3 bases are TGTGCCAGCAGCTTAGCGCCAGCAGGGGGATCTGGGACTGAAGCTTTCTTT.

This clone was seen a few times. This sequence joins TRBV7-2 and TRBJ2-1, with D tentatively TRBD2 (6 bases). This CDR3 contains 12 residues. V was cut by 5 bases and J by 6 bases, with 8 bases left in between. Germline V lookup: CDR1 SGHTA, CDR2 FQGNSA. The CDR3 is CASSRGLNEQFF. CDR3 DNA: TGTGCCAGCAGCAGGGGACTCAATGAGCAGTTCTTC. The complete variable domain, with remaining parts taken from reference TRBV7-2 and TRBJ2-1, reads GAGVSQSPSNKVTEKGKDVELRCDPISGHTALYWYRQSLGQGLEFLIYFQGNSAPDKSGLPSDRFSAERTGGSVSTLTIQRTQQEDSAVYLCASSRGLNEQFFGPGTRLTVL.

This clone was picked up one time. The chain is built from TRBV5-1 and TRBJ2-2; no clear D gene. This CDR3 is built from 17 residues. The V gene lost 1 base and the J gene lost 4 bases, with 17 bases spanning the gap. In germline, CDR1 is SGHRS, CDR2 YFSETQ. As DNA, the CDR3 is TGCGCCAGCAGCTTGACCCCCATGGGCAGCTTCACCGGGGAGCTGTTTTTT. Protein product: CASSLTPMGSFTGELFF.

This chain joins TRBV24-1 and TRBJ2-1; the D gene is possibly TRBD1 (5 bases). The germline V gene has CDR1 KGHDR and CDR2 SFDVKD. The CDR3 has 11 residues. V dropped 9 bases and J dropped 8 bases, with 10 bases sitting between them. CDR3 nucleotide sequence: TGTGCCACCGGGGCATATGATGAGCAGTTCTTC. Translated, it gives CATGAYDEQFF.

This clone was observed a single time. The rearrangement uses TRBV5-1 and TRBJ2-5; possibly TRBD2 for D (6 bases). V was pared by 2 bases and J by 3 bases, with 14 bases between. From germline, CDR1 is SGHRS and CDR2 YFSETQ. The CDR3 covers 15 residues. CDR3 sequence: CASSLVPRGKETQYF. In nucleotides, the CDR3 is TGCGCCAGCAGCTTAGTCCCTCGGGGGAAAGAGACCCAGTACTTC.

The chain carries TRBV19 and TRBJ1-2, with D unclear. This CDR3 spans 14 amino acids. CDR1 and CDR2 (germline): LNHDA, SQIVND (reference sequence). Trimming cost V 3 bases and J 4 bases, with 12 bases left between them. CDR3 sequence reads: CASSIGDVSYGYTF. The CDR3 DNA sequence: TGTGCCAGTAGTATTGGAGACGTCAGCTATGGCTACACCTTC.

The rearrangement joins TRBV2 to TRBJ2-7; weak D call: TRBD2 (5 bases). This CDR3 spans 14 amino acids. The V gene's germline CDR1 is SNHLY and CDR2 FYNNEI. V was shortened by 8 bases and J by 4 bases, with 18 bases between the two germline ends. The DNA for the CDR3 is TGTGCCAGCCTAGGCCGCACCGGGGTGTACGAGCAGTACTTC. The encoded protein is CASLGRTGVYEQYF.

This clone was recorded once. The chain recombines TRBV12-3 or TRBV12-4 with TRBJ2-7, with TRBD1 matching 7 bases. The CDR3 is made up of 13 amino acids. V was pared by 5 bases and J by 5 bases, with 6 bases of the junction left unmatched. CDR3 sequence reads: CASSTTGTHEQYF. The CDR3 region has the DNA TGTGCCAGCAGTACGACAGGGACCCACGAGCAGTACTTC.

This chain joins TRBV6-2 or TRBV6-3 and TRBJ2-2; TRBD2 matches 9 bases. Germline V gene data show CDR1 as MNHEY and CDR2 as SVGEGT. Losses at the gene ends were 1 base for V and 5 bases for J; bases not matched to a gene: 2. This CDR3 comprises 15 residues. The CDR3: CASSYLAGVTGELFF. The CDR3 coding sequence is TGTGCCAGCAGTTACTTAGCGGGGGTAACCGGGGAGCTGTTTTTT.

A few counts support this clone. This chain joins TRBV19 and TRBJ2-3, with 15 positions matching TRBD2. This CDR3 is 18 amino acids long. CDR1 is LNHDA, CDR2 SQIVND, per germline (reference sequence). J gave up 3 bases and V 3 bases, and 7 bases lay outside the gene matches. CDR3 protein: CASSISPGLAGGTDTQYF. CDR3 nucleotides: TGTGCCAGTAGTATTTCCCCGGGACTAGCGGGAGGAACAGATACGCAGTATTTT.

The rearrangement links TRBV24-1 to TRBJ2-7, with 9 bases that match TRBD1. Trimming cost V 2 bases and J 4 bases; bases outside gene matches: 5. Germline-derived CDR1 and CDR2 are KGHDR and SFDVKD. This CDR3 has 15 amino acids. CDR3 DNA sequence: TGTGCCACCAGTGATTCAAACAGGGGGCGGTACGAGCAGTACTTC. It is translated as CATSDSNRGRYEQYF.

The chain is built from TRBV19 and TRBJ2-3; TRBD2 matches at 8 bases. Germline CDR1 is LNHDA and CDR2 is SQIVND (reference sequence). Unmatched junction bases numbered 12, after V lost 5 bases and J lost 8 bases. CDR3 length: 15 amino acids. Here the CDR3 reads CASSSLAGGVGTQYF. In DNA form, the CDR3 reads TGTGCCAGTAGTTCATTGGCGGGAGGTGTAGGTACGCAGTATTTT.

This rearrangement joins TRBV7-9 to TRBJ2-5, with 7 positions matching TRBD1. Trimming removed 5 bases from V and 5 bases from J; junction bases left unmatched: 8. Germline V gene lookup returns CDR1 SEHNR and CDR2 FQNEAQ (reference sequence). CDR3 length equals 14 residues. The CDR3, as DNA: TGTGCCAGCAGCGCCCGACAGGGTCGGGAGACCCAGTACTTC. Translated, it gives CASSARQGRETQYF.

The rearrangement joins TRBV30 to TRBJ1-2; D is undetermined. Trimming stripped 0 bases from V and 8 bases from J, with 19 bases between. This CDR3 is 15 amino acids long. Germline-derived CDR1 and CDR2 are GTSNPN and SVGIG (reference sequence). The CDR3 loop reads CAWSVLYGLGGGYTF. In nucleotides, the CDR3 is TGTGCCTGGAGTGTACTCTACGGGCTCGGAGGCGGCTACACCTTC.

V gene TRBV28 combines with J gene TRBJ1-2, with a possible D match to TRBD1 (6 bases). From germline, CDR1 is MDHEN and CDR2 SYDVKM. The CDR3 totals 14 residues. V was trimmed by 3 bases and J by 5 bases, leaving 13 bases between them. Here the CDR3 DNA reads TGTGCCAGCAGTTTTCAGGGGCTCGGGTATGGCTACACCTTC. It yields the protein CASSFQGLGYGYTF.

The gene calls are TRBV5-1 and TRBJ1-6; D possibly corresponds to TRBD1 (5 bases). V was shortened by 5 bases and J by 10 bases, with 13 bases between the two germline ends. This CDR3 has 13 amino acids. Germline V gene lookup returns CDR1 SGHRS and CDR2 YFSETQ. The CDR3 loop is CASSFSQGSPLHF. The CDR3 nucleotides read TGCGCCAGCAGTTTTTCCCAGGGCTCACCCCTCCACTTT.

The J gene is TRBJ2-3, the V gene TRBV25-1, with D tentatively TRBD1 (6 bases). The length of the CDR3 is 15 residues. V gave up 6 bases and J gave up 4 bases, with 17 bases separating them. CDR1 and CDR2 (germline): MGHDK, SYGVNS. CDR3 protein: CASSFLGTSPDTQYF. For the CDR3, the DNA is TGTGCCAGCAGCTTTCTGGGGACATCTCCAGATACGCAGTATTTT.

The V and J genes are TRBV7-2 and TRBJ1-5; 8 bases line up with TRBD1. Trimming cost V 1 base and J 6 bases; bases outside gene matches: 5. This CDR3 is built from 15 residues. Germline lookup yields CDR1 SGHTA and CDR2 FQGNSA. CDR3 region: CASSLVGQGGQPQHF. The CDR3, as DNA: TGTGCCAGCAGCTTAGTCGGACAGGGAGGTCAGCCCCAGCATTTT.

CDR3 amino acids: CASSVAGAPPNYGYTF. The CDR3 region has the DNA TGTGCCAGCAGCGTGGCGGGAGCCCCACCTAACTATGGCTACACCTTC. The chain couples TRBV9 to TRBJ1-2; no reliable D call. Between the trimmed V and J ends, which lost 2 bases and 0 bases, there was a span of 14 bases. Germline V gives CDR1 SGDLS, CDR2 YYNGEE. The CDR3 spans 16 residues.

The chain's CDR3 is CASSPHRAGGGTDTQYF. In DNA, the CDR3 is TGTGCCAGCAGCCCCCACCGGGCGGGAGGGGGCACAGATACGCAGTATTTT. The chain uses TRBV5-4 and TRBJ2-3; 9 bases map to TRBD2. Germline CDR1 reads SGHNT; CDR2 reads YYREEE (reference sequence). The CDR3 length is 17 residues. The V and J ends lost 4 bases and 1 base, in that order; junction bases with no gene match: 10.

A single count supports this clone. The chain recombines TRBV4-3 with TRBJ1-5; 7 bases line up with TRBD1. Germline assignment: CDR1 LGHNA and CDR2 YSLEER. J lost 1 base, V lost 2 bases, and 11 bases had no gene match. This CDR3 has 18 residues. The CDR3: CASSQSYPRGRSNQPQHF. Written as DNA, the CDR3 is TGCGCCAGCAGCCAATCCTACCCCAGGGGGAGAAGCAATCAGCCCCAGCATTTT.